This T cell receptor beta chain was profiled in a study of neurological immune-mediated disorders. Findings and caveats of the study: The highest TCR clonal expansion occurred in HTLV-1-associated myelopathy; multiple sclerosis fell below healthy controls. Expanded clones shared no CDR3 amino acid sequences across subjects, suggesting private repertoires in all groups.

This clonotype was found many times. Its target is unknown. V shed 2 bases, J shed 5 bases, and the junction held 6 bases outside the gene matches. The CDR3 length is 15 residues. Sequencing runs each generated in excess of 170 million TCR-beta sequences derived from 15-18 subjects. TCRdb redid the calling of the 5' RACE reads with MiXCR, one entry per CDR3 protein. The sample includes 65,000 to 75,000 distinct CDR3 sequences, under 5.5% seen only once; the top ten take roughly 2.4%. V usage is TRBV12-3 or TRBV12-4 and J usage is TRBJ2-7; TRBD2 matches 10 bases. The specimen was PBMCs. The clonotype comes from a woman in her seventies with multiple sclerosis. CDR3 coding DNA: TGTGCCAGCAGTTTAATCAGCGGGAGGGCCCACGAGCAGTACTTC. Translation gives CASSLISGRAHEQYF.